The 24 T cell receptor beta chains listed next were all sequenced from one sample in a study of T cells in Graves' hyperthyroidism and ophthalmopathy. Researchers amplified the TCR beta CDR3 regions from RNA transcripts. First-round RT-PCR with HTBI primers amplified the TCR CDR3 region. TCRdb used MiXCR to reprocess the multiplex PCR reads, holding one entry per CDR3 protein. The sample lists about 560,000 distinct CDR3 sequences; approximately 15% were seen once. Sequenced material: blood. These receptors were obtained from a woman aged 18-29 years with Graves' hyperthyroidism.

A single count supports this clonotype. The chain is built from TRBV25-1 and TRBJ2-3; D ambiguous. Germline CDR1 MGHDK, CDR2 SYGVNS. This CDR3 has 17 residues. V was shortened by 4 bases and J by 0 bases, with 17 bases between the two germline ends. The CDR3 region is CASSVTRAVFSTDTQYF. In DNA form, the CDR3 reads TGTGCCAGCAGTGTGACACGAGCCGTTTTTAGCACAGATACGCAGTATTTT.

The chain recombines TRBV24-1 with TRBJ2-1, with a possible D match to TRBD2 (5 bases). V was shortened by 2 bases and J by 7 bases, with 17 bases between the two germline ends. The CDR3 has 16 residues. CDR1 and CDR2 (germline): KGHDR, SFDVKD. CDR3 bases: TGTGCCACCAGTGATTCCCCCCCGAGGGAGTTTAATGAGCAGTTCTTC. Translated: CATSDSPPREFNEQFF.

The sample holds a few counts of this clonotype. J is TRBJ2-7 and V is TRBV28; a weak D match, TRBD1 (5 bases). V lost 5 bases and J lost 2, with 19 bases in between. The CDR3 has 16 amino acids. The germline gives CDR1 MDHEN, CDR2 SYDVKM. The CDR3 DNA sequence: TGTGCCAGCAGTCCTTTATGGGGCACCTCAACCTACGAGCAGTACTTC. Translating gives CASSPLWGTSTYEQYF.

This clonotype was seen more than once but under ten times. CDR3 protein: CSVREGGPNTGELFF. The CDR3 DNA sequence: TGCAGCGTCCGGGAGGGAGGGCCGAACACCGGGGAGCTGTTTTTT. The genes are TRBV29-1 and TRBJ2-2; 8 bases line up with TRBD2. Germline CDR1 is SQVTM and CDR2 is ANQGSEA. The CDR3 length is 15 residues. V shed 6 bases, J shed 0 bases, and the junction held 6 bases outside the gene matches.

This clonotype was seen a few times. The chain employs TRBV7-2 and TRBJ1-2, with 12 bases fitting TRBD1. Per germline, CDR1 SGHTA and CDR2 FQGNSA. The V segment lost 3 bases and the J segment 7 bases; nucleotides outside the gene matches: 6. The CDR3 consists of 15 residues. The DNA of the CDR3 is TGTGCCAGCAGCTTGGGGGACAGGGGGCGCGTTGGCTACACCTTC. This codes for CASSLGDRGRVGYTF.

Concerning this clonotype: This could be a read error, since a much larger clone is one nucleotide away. The chain has TRBV28 and TRBJ1-2, with a possible D match to TRBD1 (6 bases). Germline V CDR1 and CDR2: MDHEN, SYDVKM. CDR3 length equals 14 residues. The V and J ends lost 4 bases and 7 bases respectively, with 16 bases between them. CDR3 sequence: CASSSGQSSLGYTF. DNA of the CDR3: TGTGCCAGCAGTTCTGGACAGAGTTCCCTTGGCTACACCTTC.

The chain uses TRBV6-1 and TRBJ2-6, with 12 bases identical to TRBD1. The CDR3 is made up of 17 amino acids. CDR1 is MNHNS, CDR2 SASEGT, per germline. The junction had 4 bases not matched to a gene; V was cut back by 6 bases and J by 1 base. The CDR3 protein is CASRGQGALSGANVLTF. The CDR3 DNA is TGTGCCAGCAGGGGACAGGGGGCGTTATCTGGGGCCAACGTCCTGACTTTC.

The chain combines TRBV7-2 with TRBJ2-2; 7 bases map to TRBD1. This CDR3 has 17 residues. J lost 0 bases, V lost 3 bases, and 7 bases had no gene match. Germline V gene lookup returns CDR1 SGHTA and CDR2 FQGNSA. The CDR3 spells CASSLRTGYANTGELFF. DNA for the CDR3: TGTGCCAGCAGCTTGAGGACAGGATACGCGAACACCGGGGAGCTGTTTTTT.

This clonotype was detected once. V and J are TRBV11-2 and TRBJ1-1; no firm D call. CDR3 length: 14 residues. Germline CDR1 is SGHAT and CDR2 is FQNNGV. V dropped 3 bases and J dropped 9 bases, with 17 bases sitting between them. The CDR3 loop reads CASSLEPRRAKAFF. The CDR3 DNA is TGTGCCAGCAGCTTGGAGCCGAGAAGAGCGAAAGCTTTCTTT.

This chain connects TRBV7-9 to TRBJ2-1, with 14 bases matching TRBD2. This CDR3 is built from 15 residues. The ends lost 0 bases at V and 8 bases at J; junction bases unmatched: 0. Germline CDR1 reads SEHNR; CDR2 reads FQNEAQ (reference sequence). For the CDR3, the DNA is TGTGCCAGCAGCTTAGCGGGACTAGCGGGAGATGAGCAGTTCTTC. Translated, it gives CASSLAGLAGDEQFF.

This clonotype has just a few counts. The chain has TRBV5-1 and TRBJ2-3; unclear D gene. The V end lost 2 bases, the J end lost 6 bases, and 13 bases lay between the germline ends. Germline CDR1 reads SGHRS; CDR2 reads YFSETQ. This CDR3 is built from 14 residues. The DNA for the CDR3 is TGCGCCAGCAGCTTAGAAGCTTCGGCGGATACGCAGTATTTT. It translates to CASSLEASADTQYF.

This clonotype has a count of ten or more. The chain has TRBV29-1 and TRBJ1-1, with 10 nucleotides matching TRBD1. The ends lost 7 bases at V and 6 bases at J; junction bases unmatched: 11. The CDR3 has 14 residues. CDR1 is SQVTM, CDR2 ANQGSEA, per germline. The CDR3 sequence is CSATGTGVWSEAFF. DNA for the CDR3: TGCAGCGCCACCGGGACAGGGGTTTGGTCTGAAGCTTTCTTT. The complete variable domain, with remaining parts taken from reference TRBV29-1 and TRBJ1-1, reads SAVISQKPSRDICQRGTSLTIQCQVDSQVTMMFWYRQQPGQSLTLIATANQGSEATYESGFVIDKFPISRPNLTFSTLTVSNMSPEDSSIYLCSATGTGVWSEAFFGQGTRLTVV.

This clonotype has at least ten counts. The rearrangement uses TRBV12-3 or TRBV12-4 and TRBJ2-5; no clear D gene. Trimming cost V 6 bases and J 5 bases, with 7 bases left between them. The CDR3 consists of 11 residues. DNA of the CDR3: TGTGCCAGCAGGTCCGGTGAGACCCAGTACTTC. Translated: CASRSGETQYF.

The genes are TRBV7-9 and TRBJ1-6, with 7 bases aligning to TRBD1. Per germline, CDR1 SEHNR and CDR2 FQNEAQ (reference sequence). This CDR3 region has 15 residues. V shed 7 bases and J 7 bases; nucleotides not matched to a gene: 10. The CDR3 here is CASTRGTVRNSPLHF. In DNA form, the CDR3 reads TGTGCCAGCACAAGAGGGACAGTTCGAAATTCACCCCTCCACTTT.

This clonotype was seen ten or more times. The V call is TRBV15, the J call TRBJ2-3; 7 bases fit TRBD1. Germline V gives CDR1 LNHNV, CDR2 YYDKDF (reference sequence). CDR3 length: 15 amino acids. J gave up 1 base and V 5 bases, and 6 bases lay outside the gene matches. The CDR3 loop reads CATSGNRGGTDTQYF. Written as DNA, the CDR3 is TGTGCCACCAGCGGGAACAGGGGCGGCACAGATACGCAGTATTTT.

The chain has TRBV10-3 and TRBJ2-3; TRBD2 aligns across 10 bases. The germline V gene encodes CDR1 ENHRY and CDR2 SYGVKD. V was pared by 10 bases and J by 1 base, with 11 bases of the junction left unmatched. The CDR3 totals 16 residues. The DNA for the CDR3 is TGTGCCACCGGGGCGGGGCTAGCGGGGGGCACAGATACGCAGTATTTT. It is translated as CATGAGLAGGTDTQYF.

This clonotype was counted ten times or more. The chain couples TRBV6-5 to TRBJ2-5; 7 positions match TRBD2. The germline V gene encodes CDR1 MNHEY and CDR2 SVGAGI. V was clipped by 0 bases and J by 1 base; unmatched bases: 2. This CDR3 region has 15 residues. The CDR3 loop is CASSYSTSVQETQYF. CDR3 nucleotides: TGTGCCAGCAGTTACTCTACTAGCGTCCAAGAGACCCAGTACTTC.

This clonotype has ten or more counts. The chain employs TRBV11-2 and TRBJ2-5; D is perhaps TRBD1 (6 bases). This CDR3 has 13 residues. Trimming removed 5 bases at V and 4 bases at J, with 11 bases between. Germline CDR1 and CDR2: SGHAT and FQNNGV. The CDR3 DNA is TGTGCCAGCAGCCTGTCCAGGGGAGAGACCCAGTACTTC. It yields the protein CASSLSRGETQYF.

This clonotype has only a few counts. Mismatch with germline at one junction end may stem from a read error. The rearrangement joins TRBV3-1 to TRBJ2-3; 10 bases are a match to TRBD2. The CDR3 contains 17 residues. Per the germline V gene, CDR1 is LGHDT and CDR2 is YNNKEL (reference sequence). In nucleotides, the CDR3 is TGTACCAGCCGAAGGACTAGCGGACGCTCTAGCACAGATACGCAGTATTTT. Amino acids: CTSRRTSGRSSTDTQYF.

The chain links TRBV20-1 to TRBJ2-1; the match to TRBD1 covers 7 bases. The CDR3 runs to 11 residues. The trim removed 2 bases at V and 9 bases at J, leaving 1 base unmatched. Germline-derived CDR1 and CDR2 are DFQATT and SNEGSKA (reference sequence). CDR3 sequence: CSARRDSEQFF. As DNA, the CDR3 is TGCAGTGCTAGACGGGACAGTGAGCAGTTCTTC.

The chain combines TRBV5-1 with TRBJ1-1, with unresolved D. Germline V lookup: CDR1 SGHRS, CDR2 YFSETQ. Deletions cut 7 bases from V and 5 bases from J, with 15 bases between. CDR3 length: 13 amino acids. Here the CDR3 DNA reads TGCGCCAGCGGCGTTGAGGGTTTAACTGAAGCTTTCTTT. Translation gives CASGVEGLTEAFF. Supplemented by reference TRBV5-1 and TRBJ1-1, the full variable domain reads KAGVTQTPRYLIKTRGQQVTLSCSPISGHRSVSWYQQTPGQGLQFLFEYFSETQRNKGNFPGRFSGRQFSNSRSEMNVSTLELGDSALYLCASGVEGLTEAFFGQGTRLTVV.

The rearrangement uses TRBV3-1 and TRBJ2-1; 11 bases match TRBD2. The CDR3 length is 17 residues. Per germline, CDR1 LGHDT and CDR2 YNNKEL (reference sequence). After removal of 3 bases from V and 15 bases from J, the junction contained 19 bases not matched to a gene. CDR3 loop: CASSQDPSGGYNEQWFF. Written as DNA, the CDR3 is TGTGCCAGCAGCCAGGACCCTAGCGGGGGGTACAATGAGCAGTGGTTCTTC.

This chain connects TRBV19 to TRBJ2-1, with 8 nucleotides matching TRBD1. J was trimmed by 5 bases and V by 6 bases; bases with no gene match: 6. The CDR3 sequence is 14 residues long. Germline lookup yields CDR1 LNHDA and CDR2 SQIVND (reference sequence). The CDR3 nucleotides read TGTGCCAGTAGCTTCTGGGACAGGAACAATGAGCAGTTCTTC. Encoded protein: CASSFWDRNNEQFF.

V gene TRBV11-2 combines with J gene TRBJ1-4, with 9 bases lining up with TRBD1. With V trimmed by 5 bases and J by 13 bases, 5 bases remained unmatched. CDR1 and CDR2 from the germline V gene are SGHAT and FQNNGV. The CDR3 sequence is 12 residues long. CDR3 amino acids: CASSLDRGRLFF. DNA of the CDR3: TGTGCCAGCAGCCTGGACAGGGGACGACTGTTTTTT.